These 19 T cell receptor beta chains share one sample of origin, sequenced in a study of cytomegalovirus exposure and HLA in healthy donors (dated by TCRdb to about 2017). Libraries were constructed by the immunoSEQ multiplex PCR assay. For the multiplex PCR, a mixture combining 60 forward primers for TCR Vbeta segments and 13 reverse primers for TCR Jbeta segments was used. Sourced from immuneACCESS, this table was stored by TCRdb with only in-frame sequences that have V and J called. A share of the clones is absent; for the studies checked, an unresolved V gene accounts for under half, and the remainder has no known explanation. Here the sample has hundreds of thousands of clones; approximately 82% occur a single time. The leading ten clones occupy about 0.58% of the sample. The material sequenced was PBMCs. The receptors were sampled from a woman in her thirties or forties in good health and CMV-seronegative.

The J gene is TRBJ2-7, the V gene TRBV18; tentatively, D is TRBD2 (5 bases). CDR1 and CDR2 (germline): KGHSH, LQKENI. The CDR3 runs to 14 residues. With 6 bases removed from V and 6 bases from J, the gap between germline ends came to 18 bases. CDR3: CASSVGRGSVEQYF. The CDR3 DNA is TGTGCCAGCTCGGTAGGTCGAGGGTCCGTCGAGCAGTACTTC.

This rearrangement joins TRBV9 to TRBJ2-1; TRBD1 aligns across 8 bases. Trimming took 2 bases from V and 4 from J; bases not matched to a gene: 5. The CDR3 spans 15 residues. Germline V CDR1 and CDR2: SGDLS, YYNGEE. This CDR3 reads CASSVLQGGYNEQFF. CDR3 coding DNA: TGTGCCAGCAGCGTTTTACAGGGGGGTTACAATGAGCAGTTCTTC.

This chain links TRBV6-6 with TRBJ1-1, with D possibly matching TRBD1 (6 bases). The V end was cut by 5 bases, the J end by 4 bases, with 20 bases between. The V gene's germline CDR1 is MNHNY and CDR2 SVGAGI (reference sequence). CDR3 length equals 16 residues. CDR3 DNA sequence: TGTGCCAGCAGTCCGGCCCCGACAGGTGGTATCACTGAAGCTTTCTTT. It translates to CASSPAPTGGITEAFF.

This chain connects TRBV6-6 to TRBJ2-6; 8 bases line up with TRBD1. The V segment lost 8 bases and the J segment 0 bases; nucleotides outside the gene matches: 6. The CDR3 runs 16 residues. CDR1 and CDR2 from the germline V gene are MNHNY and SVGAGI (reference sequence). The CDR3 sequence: CASAGQGLSGANVLTF. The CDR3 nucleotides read TGTGCCAGCGCTGGACAGGGCCTCTCTGGGGCCAACGTCCTGACTTTC.

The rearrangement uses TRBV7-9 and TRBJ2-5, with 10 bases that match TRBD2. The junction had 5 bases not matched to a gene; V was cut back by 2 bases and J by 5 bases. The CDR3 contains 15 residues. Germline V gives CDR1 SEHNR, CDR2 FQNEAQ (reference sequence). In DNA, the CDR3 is TGTGCCAGCAGCTTACTAGCGGGGGAGGGCGAGACCCAGTACTTC. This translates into CASSLLAGEGETQYF.

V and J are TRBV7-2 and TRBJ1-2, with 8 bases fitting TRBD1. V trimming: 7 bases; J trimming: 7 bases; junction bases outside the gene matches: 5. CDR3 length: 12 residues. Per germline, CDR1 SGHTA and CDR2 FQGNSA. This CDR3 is CASNRDRIGYTF. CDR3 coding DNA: TGTGCCAGCAACCGGGACAGGATTGGCTACACCTTC.

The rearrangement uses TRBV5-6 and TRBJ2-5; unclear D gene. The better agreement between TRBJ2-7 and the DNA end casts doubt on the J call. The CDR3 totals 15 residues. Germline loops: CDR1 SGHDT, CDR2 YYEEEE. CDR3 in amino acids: CASSLVRVKTYEQYF. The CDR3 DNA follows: TGTGCCAGCAGCTTGGTACGGGTTAAGACCTACGAGCAGTACTTC.

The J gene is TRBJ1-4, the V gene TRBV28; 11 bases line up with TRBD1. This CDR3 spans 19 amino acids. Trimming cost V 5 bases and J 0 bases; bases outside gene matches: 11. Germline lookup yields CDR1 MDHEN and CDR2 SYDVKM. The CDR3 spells CASSPTRGTGGATNEKLFF. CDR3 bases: TGTGCCAGCAGTCCCACGCGCGGGACAGGGGGTGCAACTAATGAAAAACTGTTTTTT.

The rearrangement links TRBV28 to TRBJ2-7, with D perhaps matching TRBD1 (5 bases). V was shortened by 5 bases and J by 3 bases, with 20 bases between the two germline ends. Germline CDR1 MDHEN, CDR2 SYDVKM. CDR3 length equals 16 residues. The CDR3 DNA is TGTGCCAGCAGTCCGCTGGACACGCTCCTAAACTACGAGCAGTACTTC. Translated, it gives CASSPLDTLLNYEQYF.

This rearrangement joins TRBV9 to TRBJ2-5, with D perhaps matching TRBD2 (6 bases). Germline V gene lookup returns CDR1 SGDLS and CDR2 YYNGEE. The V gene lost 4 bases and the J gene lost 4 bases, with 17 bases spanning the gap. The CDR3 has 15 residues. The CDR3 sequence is CASSPTETRIETQYF. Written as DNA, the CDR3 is TGTGCCAGCAGCCCGACCGAGACTAGAATAGAGACCCAGTACTTC.

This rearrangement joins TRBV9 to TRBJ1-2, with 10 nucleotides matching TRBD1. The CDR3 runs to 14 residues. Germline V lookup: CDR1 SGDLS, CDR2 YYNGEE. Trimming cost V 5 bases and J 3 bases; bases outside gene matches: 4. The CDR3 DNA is TGTGCCAGCAGTCCGACAGGGGGCGACTATGGCTACACCTTC. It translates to CASSPTGGDYGYTF.

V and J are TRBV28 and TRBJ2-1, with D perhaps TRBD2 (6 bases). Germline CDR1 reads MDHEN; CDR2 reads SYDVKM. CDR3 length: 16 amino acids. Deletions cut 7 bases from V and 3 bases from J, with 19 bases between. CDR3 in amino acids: CASTPQGLASYNEQFF. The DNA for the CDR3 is TGTGCCAGCACCCCTCAGGGCCTAGCGAGCTACAATGAGCAGTTCTTC.

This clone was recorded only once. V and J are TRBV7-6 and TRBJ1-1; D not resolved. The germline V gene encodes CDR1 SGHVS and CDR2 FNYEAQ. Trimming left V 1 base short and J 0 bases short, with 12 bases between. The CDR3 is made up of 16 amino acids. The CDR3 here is CASSLDPASVNTEAFF. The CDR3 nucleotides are TGTGCCAGCAGCTTAGACCCAGCGTCAGTGAACACTGAAGCTTTCTTT.

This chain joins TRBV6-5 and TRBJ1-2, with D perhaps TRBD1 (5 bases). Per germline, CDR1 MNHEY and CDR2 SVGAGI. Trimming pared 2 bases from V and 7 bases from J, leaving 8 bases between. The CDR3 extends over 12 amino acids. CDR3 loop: CASSYRRGGYTF. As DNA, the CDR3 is TGTGCCAGCAGTTACCGGAGGGGTGGCTACACCTTC.

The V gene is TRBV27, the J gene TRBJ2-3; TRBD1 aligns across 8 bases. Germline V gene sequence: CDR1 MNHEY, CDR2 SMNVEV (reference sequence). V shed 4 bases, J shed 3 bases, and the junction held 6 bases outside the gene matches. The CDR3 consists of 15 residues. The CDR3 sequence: CASSSPDRVTDTQYF. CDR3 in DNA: TGTGCCAGCAGTTCCCCGGACAGGGTGACAGATACGCAGTATTTT.

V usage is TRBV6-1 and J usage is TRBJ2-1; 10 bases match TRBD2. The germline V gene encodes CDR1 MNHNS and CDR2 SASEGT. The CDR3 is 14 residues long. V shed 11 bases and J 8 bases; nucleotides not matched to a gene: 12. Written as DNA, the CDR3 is TGTGCCGGAAAGTTAGCGGGGGGCGACGATGAGCAGTTCTTC. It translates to CAGKLAGGDDEQFF.

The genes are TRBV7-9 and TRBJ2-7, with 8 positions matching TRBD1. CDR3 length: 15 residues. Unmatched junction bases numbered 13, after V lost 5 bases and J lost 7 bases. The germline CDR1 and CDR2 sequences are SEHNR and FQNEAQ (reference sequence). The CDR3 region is CASSARQGKVGEQYF. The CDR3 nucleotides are TGTGCCAGCAGCGCCAGACAGGGGAAGGTCGGGGAGCAGTACTTC.

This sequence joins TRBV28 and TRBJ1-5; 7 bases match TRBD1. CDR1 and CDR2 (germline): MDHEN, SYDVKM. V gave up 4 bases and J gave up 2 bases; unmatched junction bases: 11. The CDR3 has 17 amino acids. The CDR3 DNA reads TGTGCCAGCAGTTCCCTTACGCAAACAGGGGGCAATCAGCCCCAGCATTTT. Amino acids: CASSSLTQTGGNQPQHF. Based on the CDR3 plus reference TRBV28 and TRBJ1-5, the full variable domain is DVKVTQSSRYLVKRTGEKVFLECVQDMDHENMFWYRQDPGLGLRLIYFSYDVKMKEKGDIPEGYSVSREKKERFSLILESASTNQTSMYLCASSSLTQTGGNQPQHFGDGTRLSIL.

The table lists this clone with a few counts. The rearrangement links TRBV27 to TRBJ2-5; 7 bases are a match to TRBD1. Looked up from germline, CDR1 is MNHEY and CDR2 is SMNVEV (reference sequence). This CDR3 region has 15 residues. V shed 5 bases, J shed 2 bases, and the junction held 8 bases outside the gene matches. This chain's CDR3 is CASSIRTGAQETQYF. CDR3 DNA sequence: TGTGCCAGCAGTATACGGACAGGAGCACAAGAGACCCAGTACTTC.